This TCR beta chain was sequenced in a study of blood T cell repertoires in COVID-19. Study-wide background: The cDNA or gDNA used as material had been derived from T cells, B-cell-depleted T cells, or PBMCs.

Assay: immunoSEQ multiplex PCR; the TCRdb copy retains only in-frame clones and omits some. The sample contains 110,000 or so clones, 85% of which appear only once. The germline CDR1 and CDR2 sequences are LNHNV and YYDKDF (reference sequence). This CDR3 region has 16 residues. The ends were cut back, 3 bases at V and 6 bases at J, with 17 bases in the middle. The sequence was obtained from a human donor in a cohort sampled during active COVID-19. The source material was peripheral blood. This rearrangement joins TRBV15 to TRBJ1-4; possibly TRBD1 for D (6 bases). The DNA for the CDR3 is TGTGCCACCAGCAGGGCAAACAGGGCGTTGCATGAAAAACTGTTTTTT. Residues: CATSRANRALHEKLFF.